These 28 T cell receptor beta chains came from one sample sequenced in a study of beta chain features in type 1 diabetes (dated by TCRdb to 2016 to 2019). Receptor libraries were prepared by the immunoSEQ multiplex PCR assay. The entire amount of isolated RNA was reverse transcribed using the High Capacity cDNA Reverse Transcription Kit, so the sequenced TCRB transcripts were expressed ones. The clones in this table, taken by TCRdb from immuneACCESS, are in-frame only. Not every clone is retained; where verified, under half of the shortfall comes from an unresolved V gene, and the cause of the rest is unknown. Counted in this sample were over 500,000 clones; roughly 16% of them appeared once. The ten largest make up around 0.095% of the sample. What was sequenced was naive CD4+ T cells from blood. This specimen's cell subset or site label, interpreted: true naive CD4+ T cells. The receptors here all came from a man aged 18 to 29 in good health.

This clone was detected a few times. This chain links TRBV7-6 with TRBJ2-6, with D perhaps matching TRBD1 (7 bases). Germline V gives CDR1 SGHVS, CDR2 FNYEAQ. The CDR3 spans 15 residues. Trimming removed 5 bases at V and 2 bases at J, with 10 bases between. In nucleotides, the CDR3 is TGTGCCAGCAGCCAGGGGGGCCCTGGGGCCAACGTCCTGACTTTC. It yields the protein CASSQGGPGANVLTF.

The V call is TRBV28, the J call TRBJ2-7; a weak D match, TRBD1 (6 bases). Germline CDR1 is MDHEN and CDR2 is SYDVKM. Trimming stripped 4 bases from V and 7 bases from J, with 17 bases between. The CDR3 covers 14 residues. CDR3 coding DNA: TGTGCCAGCAGTTCGGGACGGAGAGGGGGAGAGCAGTACTTC. Protein sequence: CASSSGRRGGEQYF.

This clone was observed a handful of times. The genes are TRBV7-2 and TRBJ2-3, with 12 bases identical to TRBD2. This CDR3 spans 16 amino acids. V trimming: 5 bases; J trimming: 3 bases; junction bases outside the gene matches: 6. Germline-derived CDR1 and CDR2 are SGHTA and FQGNSA. The DNA for the CDR3 is TGTGCCAGCAGCAGCCCTAGCGGGGGGGCGACAGATACGCAGTATTTT. Translating it yields CASSSPSGGATDTQYF.

Details on this clone: One end of the junction varies from germline; a read error may be responsible. The CDR3 DNA sequence: TGTGCCAGCAGTGACCGTCCTAGCGGGAGGGCCAAGGTCTTC. Translation gives CASSDRPSGRAKVF. The chain couples TRBV25-1 to TRBJ2-1, with TRBD2 matching over 12 bases. The CDR3 consists of 14 residues. Per the germline V gene, CDR1 is MGHDK and CDR2 is SYGVNS.

This clone was counted a few times. The chain joins TRBV7-2 to TRBJ1-3; a weak D match, TRBD1 (5 bases). Between the trimmed V and J ends, which lost 1 base and 5 bases, there was a span of 18 bases. CDR1 is SGHTA and CDR2 is FQGNSA in the germline V gene. The CDR3 sequence is 17 residues long. Here the CDR3 DNA reads TGTGCCAGCAGCTTAGTTTCGGCAGGGACGGCTCGAAACACCATATATTTT. Residues: CASSLVSAGTARNTIYF.

This rearrangement joins TRBV6-6 to TRBJ2-1, with D possibly TRBD2 on 5 matching bases. V was clipped by 11 bases and J by 3 bases, with 17 bases between them. Germline V gene sequence: CDR1 MNHNY, CDR2 SVGAGI (reference sequence). The CDR3 loop spans 14 amino acids. CDR3 in DNA: TGTGCCTACTCCCATAGGGAGCGCTACAATGAGCAGTTCTTC. Amino acids: CAYSHRERYNEQFF.

This clone was seen a few times. Here the CDR3 reads CASSLEISFTDTQYF. The DNA of the CDR3 is TGTGCCAGCAGCTTGGAGATCAGTTTTACAGATACGCAGTATTTT. J is TRBJ2-3 and V is TRBV5-6, with D unclear. The CDR3 sequence is 15 residues long. From germline, CDR1 is SGHDT and CDR2 YYEEEE. V dropped 0 bases and J dropped 3 bases, with 11 bases sitting between them. The full variable domain, with the rest looked up from reference TRBV5-6 and TRBJ2-3, is DAGVTQSPTHLIKTRGQQVTLRCSPKSGHDTVSWYQQALGQGPQFIFQYYEEEERQRGNFPDRFSGHQFPNYSSELNVNALLLGDSALYLCASSLEISFTDTQYFGPGTRLTVL.

The chain carries TRBV6-5 and TRBJ1-2; a weak D match, TRBD1 (5 bases). The V end lost 5 bases, the J end lost 6 bases, and 10 bases lay between the germline ends. Germline CDR1 reads MNHEY; CDR2 reads SVGAGI. This CDR3 is 12 amino acids long. The CDR3 region is CASSPGTNGYTF. Here the CDR3 DNA reads TGTGCCAGCAGTCCCGGGACGAATGGCTACACCTTC.

The sample holds a few counts of this clone. V usage is TRBV29-1 and J usage is TRBJ2-7; 7 bases are shared with TRBD1. Germline-derived CDR1 and CDR2 are SQVTM and ANQGSEA. The trim removed 7 bases at V and 3 bases at J, leaving 6 bases unmatched. The length of the CDR3 is 12 residues. The DNA of the CDR3 is TGCAGCGCTACGGGACAGTACTACGAGCAGTACTTC. Its translation: CSATGQYYEQYF.

This clone was observed a handful of times. The same CDR3 also results from other DNA sequences found in this sample. CDR3 residues: CAWSVHRGNEQYF. The DNA for the CDR3 is TGTGCCTGGAGTGTTCACAGGGGTAACGAGCAGTACTTC. This sequence joins TRBV30 and TRBJ2-7, with 7 nucleotides matching TRBD1. The germline gives CDR1 GTSNPN, CDR2 SVGIG (reference sequence). The CDR3 covers 13 residues. Losses at the gene ends were 0 bases for V and 5 bases for J; bases not matched to a gene: 4.

The CDR3 coding sequence is TGCGCCAGCAGCCTAGGGACGAGCACAGATACGCAGTATTTT. It encodes CASSLGTSTDTQYF. The V call is TRBV4-1, the J call TRBJ2-3; the D gene could be TRBD1 or TRBD2 (5 bases each). The germline CDR1 and CDR2 sequences are MGHRA and YSYEKL. V shed 4 bases and J shed 0 bases, with 8 bases lying between them. The CDR3 loop spans 14 amino acids.

The rearrangement uses TRBV5-8 and TRBJ2-6, with 7 positions matching TRBD1. The CDR3 has 17 residues. J was trimmed by 2 bases and V by 0 bases; bases with no gene match: 5. CDR1 is SGHTS and CDR2 is YDEGEE in the germline V gene. DNA of the CDR3: TGTGCCAGCAGCTTGGTGGGAAGGGGGCCTGGGGCCAACGTCCTGACTTTC. Amino acid sequence: CASSLVGRGPGANVLTF.

The rearrangement uses TRBV27 and TRBJ2-7; no firm D call. CDR3 length equals 14 residues. Trimming stripped 2 bases from V and 0 bases from J, with 8 bases between. Germline CDR1 reads MNHEY; CDR2 reads SMNVEV (reference sequence). The CDR3 DNA is TGTGCCAGCAGTTTACGGAGCAGCTCCTACGAGCAGTACTTC. Translation: CASSLRSSSYEQYF.

The chain couples TRBV7-9 to TRBJ1-5, with 7 nucleotides matching TRBD1. Germline V gives CDR1 SEHNR, CDR2 FQNEAQ (reference sequence). CDR3 length: 15 residues. The V and J ends lost 3 bases and 6 bases, in that order; junction bases with no gene match: 8. In DNA, the CDR3 is TGTGCCAGCAGCTTCGCCGACAGGGAGGTTCAGCCCCAGCATTTT. Amino acids: CASSFADREVQPQHF. Full variable domain (rest looked up from reference TRBV7-9 and TRBJ1-5): DTGVSQNPRHKITKRGQNVTFRCDPISEHNRLYWYRQTLGQGPEFLTYFQNEAQLEKSRLLSDRFSAERPKGSFSTLEIQRTEQGDSAMYLCASSFADREVQPQHFGDGTRLSIL.

This clone was detected only a few times. V usage is TRBV6-1 and J usage is TRBJ2-7; 7 nucleotides match TRBD2. The V gene end was trimmed by 0 bases and the J gene end by 8 bases; junction bases not matched to a gene: 7. Germline V gene lookup returns CDR1 MNHNS and CDR2 SASEGT. The CDR3 length is 14 residues. CDR3 coding DNA: TGTGCCAGCAGTGAAGCGCAGGGCGGGAGTAAGCAGTACTTC. Encoded protein: CASSEAQGGSKQYF.

This clone was recorded a few times. This rearrangement joins TRBV25-1 to TRBJ1-2; D unresolved. The ends were cut back, 5 bases at V and 7 bases at J, with 20 bases in the middle. CDR3 size: 15 residues. Per the germline V gene, CDR1 is MGHDK and CDR2 is SYGVNS. The CDR3 region has the DNA TGTGCCAGCAGTACGGACGGGAGCCCCCGGGGTGGCTACACCTTC. It specifies CASSTDGSPRGGYTF.

The V and J genes are TRBV6-6 and TRBJ2-1; 8 bases line up with TRBD2. Per germline, CDR1 MNHNY and CDR2 SVGAGI (reference sequence). The CDR3 length is 14 residues. With 6 bases clipped from V and 8 bases from J, the junction kept 9 bases outside the gene matches. The CDR3 DNA reads as TGTGCCAGCAGACTAACCGGGGGGGTGGATGAGCAGTTCTTC. Protein: CASRLTGGVDEQFF.

This clone was recorded a few times. CDR3 loop: CASSLAVTTYEQYF. CDR3 DNA: TGTGCCAGCAGCTTAGCGGTCACCACCTACGAGCAGTACTTC. This rearrangement joins TRBV11-2 to TRBJ2-7; D gene unclear. Trimming cost V 1 base and J 2 bases, with 9 bases left between them. Germline-derived CDR1 and CDR2 are SGHAT and FQNNGV. The CDR3 has 14 amino acids. The full variable domain, rest sourced from reference TRBV11-2 and TRBJ2-7, is EAGVAQSPRYKIIEKRQSVAFWCNPISGHATLYWYQQILGQGPKLLIQFQNNGVVDDSQLPKDRFSAERLKGVDSTLKIQPAKLEDSAVYLCASSLAVTTYEQYFGPGTRLTVT.

This clone was counted only a few times. CDR3 nucleotides: TGTGCCAGCAGTCCACAGGGGGCGCGGTCCGGGGAGCTGTTTTTT. This gives the protein CASSPQGARSGELFF. This sequence joins TRBV28 and TRBJ2-2, with 9 bases identical to TRBD1. The trim removed 5 bases at V and 6 bases at J, leaving 7 bases unmatched. Germline assignment: CDR1 MDHEN and CDR2 SYDVKM. CDR3 size: 15 residues.

This chain connects TRBV2 to TRBJ2-5; the D is unclear. Germline assignment: CDR1 SNHLY and CDR2 FYNNEI. This CDR3 comprises 12 residues. V was pared by 8 bases and J by 4 bases, with 11 bases between. Written as DNA, the CDR3 is TGTGCCAGCGTGACAAGGCGAGAGACCCAGTACTTC. This translates into CASVTRRETQYF.

V is TRBV27 and J is TRBJ2-1, with D perhaps matching TRBD1 (6 bases). CDR1 MNHEY and CDR2 SMNVEV come from the germline V gene (reference sequence). This CDR3 comprises 11 residues. V dropped 6 bases and J dropped 10 bases, with 10 bases sitting between them. The CDR3 spells CASSRGWEQFF. CDR3 coding DNA: TGTGCCAGCAGCAGGGGTTGGGAGCAGTTCTTC.

The chain couples TRBV29-1 to TRBJ2-7; 9 nucleotides match TRBD1. This CDR3 is built from 13 residues. V gave up 5 bases and J gave up 2 bases; unmatched junction bases: 4. Germline CDR1 is SQVTM and CDR2 is ANQGSEA. The CDR3 protein is CSVRDRGTYEQYF. Here the CDR3 DNA reads TGCAGCGTTCGTGACAGGGGGACCTACGAGCAGTACTTC.

A few counts support this clone. The gene calls are TRBV14 and TRBJ2-2, with D unresolved. This CDR3 has 14 amino acids. V shed 0 bases and J shed 4 bases, with 6 bases lying between them. Germline CDR1 is SGHDN and CDR2 is FVKESK. The CDR3 bases are TGTGCCAGCAGCCAAGAATGGGCCACCGGGGAGCTGTTTTTT. Translation gives CASSQEWATGELFF.

This clone has only a few counts. The CDR3 nucleotides are TGCGCCAGCAGCGGGGGCACAGATACGCAGTATTTT. It yields the protein CASSGGTDTQYF. The V gene is TRBV5-1, the J gene TRBJ2-3; D gene uncertain. The CDR3 consists of 12 residues. The V gene lost 4 bases and the J gene lost 1 base, with 4 bases spanning the gap. Germline CDR1 SGHRS, CDR2 YFSETQ.

The chain couples TRBV14 to TRBJ2-2, with TRBD1 identical over 8 bases. The V segment lost 4 bases and the J segment 4 bases; nucleotides outside the gene matches: 5. Germline V gene lookup returns CDR1 SGHDN and CDR2 FVKESK. The CDR3 has 15 amino acids. The CDR3 loop is CASSPLQGGTGELFF. CDR3 bases: TGTGCCAGCAGCCCACTACAGGGGGGCACCGGGGAGCTGTTTTTT.

This clone has more than one count but fewer than ten. The V gene is TRBV6-5, the J gene TRBJ2-2, with 7 bases aligning to TRBD1. The CDR3 length is 15 residues. Germline V gene sequence: CDR1 MNHEY, CDR2 SVGAGI. J was trimmed by 1 base and V by 6 bases; bases with no gene match: 5. CDR3 amino acids: CASRTGAVNTGELFF. The CDR3 DNA sequence: TGTGCCAGCAGAACAGGGGCGGTGAACACCGGGGAGCTGTTTTTT.

This clone was counted between two and nine times. The V gene is TRBV2, the J gene TRBJ1-2; D not resolved. The CDR3 consists of 12 residues. Germline V gives CDR1 SNHLY, CDR2 FYNNEI. The ends were cut back, 6 bases at V and 4 bases at J, with 9 bases in the middle. DNA of the CDR3: TGTGCCAGCAGGGGGAACCTCTATGGCTACACCTTC. This sequence encodes CASRGNLYGYTF.

V gene TRBV7-3 combines with J gene TRBJ2-3; TRBD2 matches 11 bases. V was clipped by 3 bases and J by 4 bases; unmatched bases: 6. Germline V gene lookup returns CDR1 SGHTA and CDR2 FQGTGA. There are 16 residues in the CDR3. The CDR3 DNA follows: TGTGCCAGCAGCTTTACTAGCGGGGGAGGGTCAGATACGCAGTATTTT. It codes for CASSFTSGGGSDTQYF.